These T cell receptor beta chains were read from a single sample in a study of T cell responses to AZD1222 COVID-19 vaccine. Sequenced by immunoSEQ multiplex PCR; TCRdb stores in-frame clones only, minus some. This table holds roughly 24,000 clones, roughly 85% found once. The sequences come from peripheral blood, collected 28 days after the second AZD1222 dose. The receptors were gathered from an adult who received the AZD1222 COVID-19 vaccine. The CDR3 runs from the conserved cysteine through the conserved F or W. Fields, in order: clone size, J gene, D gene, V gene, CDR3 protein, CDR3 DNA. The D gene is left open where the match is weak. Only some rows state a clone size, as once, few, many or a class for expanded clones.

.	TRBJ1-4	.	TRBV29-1	CSVGSAGEKLFF	TGCAGCGTTGGTTCAGCCGGGGAAAAACTGTTTTTT
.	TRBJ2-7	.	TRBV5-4	CASSLATGSVYEQYF	TGTGCCAGCAGCTTGGCCACGGGGTCCGTATACGAGCAGTACTTC
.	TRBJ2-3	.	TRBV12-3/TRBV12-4	CASSRASTDTQYF	TGTGCCAGCAGTCGGGCCTCCACAGATACGCAGTATTTT
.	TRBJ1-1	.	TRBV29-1	CSVDVSLVEAFF	TGCAGCGTTGACGTCAGTCTAGTTGAAGCTTTCTTT
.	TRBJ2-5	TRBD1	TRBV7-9	CASSPGGDRGRETQYF	TGTGCCAGCAGCCCCGGTGGGGACAGGGGGCGAGAGACCCAGTACTTC
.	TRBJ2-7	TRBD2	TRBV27	CASSLLSGGTYEQYF	TGTGCCAGCAGTTTATTAAGCGGGGGGACCTACGAGCAGTACTTC
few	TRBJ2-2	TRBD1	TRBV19	CATRTGLNTGELFF	TGTGCCACCAGGACAGGCCTGAACACCGGGGAGCTGTTTTTT
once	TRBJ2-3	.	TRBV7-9	CASSLAGGLELTQYF	TGTGCCAGCAGCTTAGCGGGGGGCCTAGAGTTGACGCAGTATTTT
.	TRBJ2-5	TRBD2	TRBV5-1	CASSVQRGGGETQYF	TGCGCCAGCAGCGTTCAGCGGGGGGGAGGAGAGACCCAGTACTTC
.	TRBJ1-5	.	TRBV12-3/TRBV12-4	CASTQTSRAPVHF	TGTGCCAGCACTCAAACAAGCCGGGCCCCCGTCCATTTT
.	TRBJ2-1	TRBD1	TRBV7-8	CASSVDRDRNEQFF	TGTGCCAGCAGCGTGGACAGGGACCGAAATGAGCAGTTCTTC
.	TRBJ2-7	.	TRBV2	CASRGETYEQYF	TGTGCCAGCAGGGGTGAAACCTACGAGCAGTACTTC
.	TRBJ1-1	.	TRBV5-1	CASSFDGGNTEAFF	TGCGCCAGCAGCTTTGACGGGGGGAACACTGAAGCTTTCTTT
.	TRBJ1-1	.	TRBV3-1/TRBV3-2	CASSRRRQGRENTEAFF	TGTGCCAGCAGCCGACGACGCCAGGGACGGGAGAACACTGAAGCTTTCTTT
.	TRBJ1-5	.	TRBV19	CASSMVGGNQPQHF	TGTGCCAGTAGTATGGTAGGCGGCAATCAGCCCCAGCATTTT
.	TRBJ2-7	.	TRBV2	CASSEERTGFRYF	TGTGCCAGCAGTGAAGAACGCACAGGTTTCCGGTACTTC
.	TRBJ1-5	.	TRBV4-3	CASSQEGWGGQPQHF	TGCGCCAGCAGCCAAGAGGGCTGGGGAGGGCAGCCCCAGCATTTT
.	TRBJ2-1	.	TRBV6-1	CASSEARGDEQFF	TGTGCCAGCAGTGAAGCGCGCGGGGATGAGCAGTTCTTC